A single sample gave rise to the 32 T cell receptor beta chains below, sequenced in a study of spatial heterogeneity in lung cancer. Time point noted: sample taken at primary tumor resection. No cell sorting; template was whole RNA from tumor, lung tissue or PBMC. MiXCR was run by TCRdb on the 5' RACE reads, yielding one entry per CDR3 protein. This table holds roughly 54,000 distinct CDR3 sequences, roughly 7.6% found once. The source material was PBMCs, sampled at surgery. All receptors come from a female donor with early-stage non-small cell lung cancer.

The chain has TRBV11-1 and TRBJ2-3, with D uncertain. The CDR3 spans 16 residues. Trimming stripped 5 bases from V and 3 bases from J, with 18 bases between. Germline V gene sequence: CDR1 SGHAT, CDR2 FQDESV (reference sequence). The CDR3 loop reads CASSLAPVHRTDTQYF. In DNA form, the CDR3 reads TGTGCCAGCAGCCTTGCACCGGTCCATCGTACAGATACGCAGTATTTT. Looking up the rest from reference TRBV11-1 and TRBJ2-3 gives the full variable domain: EAEVAQSPRYKITEKSQAVAFWCDPISGHATLYWYRQILGQGPELLVQFQDESVVDDSQLPKDRFSAERLKGVDSTLKIQPAELGDSAMYLCASSLAPVHRTDTQYFGPGTRLTVL.

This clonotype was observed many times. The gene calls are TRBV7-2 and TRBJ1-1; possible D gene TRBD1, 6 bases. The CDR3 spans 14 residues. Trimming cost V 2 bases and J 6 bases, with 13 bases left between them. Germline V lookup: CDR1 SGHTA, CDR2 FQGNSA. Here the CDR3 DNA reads TGTGCCAGCAGCTTAATAACAGGGATTGCTGAAGCTTTCTTT. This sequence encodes CASSLITGIAEAFF.

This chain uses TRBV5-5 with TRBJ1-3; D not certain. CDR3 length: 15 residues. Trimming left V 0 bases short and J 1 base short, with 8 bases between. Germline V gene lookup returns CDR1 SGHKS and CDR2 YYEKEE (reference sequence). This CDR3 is CASSLVAASGNTIYF. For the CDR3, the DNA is TGTGCCAGCAGCTTGGTGGCAGCGTCTGGAAACACCATATATTTT.

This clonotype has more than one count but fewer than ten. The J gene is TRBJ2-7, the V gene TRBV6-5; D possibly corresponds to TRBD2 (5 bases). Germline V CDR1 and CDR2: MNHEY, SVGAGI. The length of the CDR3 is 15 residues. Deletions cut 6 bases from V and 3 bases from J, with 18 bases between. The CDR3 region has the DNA TGTGCCAGCAGCCCCGAGGGTGGCGAGGACTACGAGCAGTACTTC. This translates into CASSPEGGEDYEQYF.

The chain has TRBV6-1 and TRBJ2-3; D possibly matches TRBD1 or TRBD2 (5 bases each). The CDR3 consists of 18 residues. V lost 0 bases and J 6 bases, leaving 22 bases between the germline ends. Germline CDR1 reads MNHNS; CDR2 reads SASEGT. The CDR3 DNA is TGTGCCAGCAGTGAAGCCCACACGGGGACCCCCTATAGGGATACGCAGTATTTT. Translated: CASSEAHTGTPYRDTQYF.

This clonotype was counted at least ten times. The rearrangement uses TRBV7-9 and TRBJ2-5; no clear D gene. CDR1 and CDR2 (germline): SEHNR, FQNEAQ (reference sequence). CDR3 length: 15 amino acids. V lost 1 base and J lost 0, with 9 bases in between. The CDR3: CASSLVVGYQETQYF. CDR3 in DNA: TGTGCCAGCAGCTTAGTGGTGGGTTACCAAGAGACCCAGTACTTC.

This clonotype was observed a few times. CDR3 bases: TGTGCCAGCAGTTACTCGTTCCCCTACGAGCAGTACTTC. Its protein product is CASSYSFPYEQYF. The chain links TRBV6-2 or TRBV6-3 to TRBJ2-7; D unclear. There are 13 residues in the CDR3. Germline CDR1 and CDR2: MNHEY and SVGEGT. The V end was cut by 0 bases, the J end by 2 bases, with 5 bases between.

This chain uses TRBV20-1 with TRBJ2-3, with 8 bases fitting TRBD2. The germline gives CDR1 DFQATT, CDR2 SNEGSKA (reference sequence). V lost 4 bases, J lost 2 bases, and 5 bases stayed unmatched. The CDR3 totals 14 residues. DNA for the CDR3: TGCAGTGCTACTAGCGGGTTACACACAGATACGCAGTATTTT. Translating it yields CSATSGLHTDTQYF.

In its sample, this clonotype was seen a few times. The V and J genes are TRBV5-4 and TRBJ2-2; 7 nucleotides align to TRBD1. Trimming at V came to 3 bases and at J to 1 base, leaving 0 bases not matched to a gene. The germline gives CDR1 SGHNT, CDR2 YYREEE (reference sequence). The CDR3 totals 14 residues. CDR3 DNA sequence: TGTGCCAGCAGCTGGACAGGGAACACCGGGGAGCTGTTTTTT. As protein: CASSWTGNTGELFF.

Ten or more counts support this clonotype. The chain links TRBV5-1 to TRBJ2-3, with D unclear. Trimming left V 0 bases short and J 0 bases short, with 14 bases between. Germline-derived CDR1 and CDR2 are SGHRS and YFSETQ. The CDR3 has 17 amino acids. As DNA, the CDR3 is TGCGCCAGCAGCTTGGTTGTCATCACATCTAGCACAGATACGCAGTATTTT. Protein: CASSLVVITSSTDTQYF.

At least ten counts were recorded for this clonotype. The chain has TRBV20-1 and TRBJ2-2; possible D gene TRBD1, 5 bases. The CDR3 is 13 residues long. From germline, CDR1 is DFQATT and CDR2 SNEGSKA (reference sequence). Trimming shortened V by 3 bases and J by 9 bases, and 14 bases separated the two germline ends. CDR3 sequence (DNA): TGCAGTGCTAGGAGATCTAGGGGTCGGGAGCTGTTTTTT. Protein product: CSARRSRGRELFF.

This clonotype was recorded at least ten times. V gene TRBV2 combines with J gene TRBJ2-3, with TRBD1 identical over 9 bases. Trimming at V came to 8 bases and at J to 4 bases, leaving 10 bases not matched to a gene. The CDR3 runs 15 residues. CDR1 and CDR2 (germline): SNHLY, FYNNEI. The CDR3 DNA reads TGTGCCAGCCGCAGCGGGACAGGGATTTCAGATACGCAGTATTTT. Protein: CASRSGTGISDTQYF.

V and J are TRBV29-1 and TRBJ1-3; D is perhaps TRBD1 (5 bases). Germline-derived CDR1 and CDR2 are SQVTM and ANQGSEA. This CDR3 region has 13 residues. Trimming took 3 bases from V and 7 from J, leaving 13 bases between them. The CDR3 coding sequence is TGCAGCGTTGAGTCCGGGGCGGGGAACACCATATATTTT. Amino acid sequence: CSVESGAGNTIYF.

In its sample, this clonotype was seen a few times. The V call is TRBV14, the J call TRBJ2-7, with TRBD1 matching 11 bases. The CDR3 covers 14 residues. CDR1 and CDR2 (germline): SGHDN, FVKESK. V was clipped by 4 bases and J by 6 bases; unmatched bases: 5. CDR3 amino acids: CASSPRTGGPEQYF. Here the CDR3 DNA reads TGTGCCAGCAGCCCACGGACAGGGGGCCCCGAGCAGTACTTC. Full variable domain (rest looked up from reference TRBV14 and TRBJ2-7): EAGVTQFPSHSVIEKGQTVTLRCDPISGHDNLYWYRRVMGKEIKFLLHFVKESKQDESGMPNNRFLAERTGGTYSTLKVQPAELEDSGVYFCASSPRTGGPEQYFGPGTRLTVT.

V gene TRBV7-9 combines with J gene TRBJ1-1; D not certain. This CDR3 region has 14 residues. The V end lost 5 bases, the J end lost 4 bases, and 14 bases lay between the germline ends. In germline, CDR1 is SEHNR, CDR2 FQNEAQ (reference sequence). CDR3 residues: CASSTHQDGTEAFF. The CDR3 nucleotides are TGTGCCAGCAGCACTCACCAGGATGGCACTGAAGCTTTCTTT.

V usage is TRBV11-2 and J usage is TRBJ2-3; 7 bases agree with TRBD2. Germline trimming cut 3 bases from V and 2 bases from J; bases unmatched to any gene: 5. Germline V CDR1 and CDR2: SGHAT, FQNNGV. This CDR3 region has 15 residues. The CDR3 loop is CASSFRLAYTDTQYF. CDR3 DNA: TGTGCCAGCAGCTTTCGACTAGCCTACACAGATACGCAGTATTTT.

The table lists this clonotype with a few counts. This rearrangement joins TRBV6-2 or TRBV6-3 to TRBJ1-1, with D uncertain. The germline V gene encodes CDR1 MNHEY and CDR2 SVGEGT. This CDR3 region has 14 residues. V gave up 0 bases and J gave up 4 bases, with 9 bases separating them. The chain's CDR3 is CASSYSGFSTEAFF. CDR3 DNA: TGTGCCAGCAGTTACTCAGGGTTCTCCACTGAAGCTTTCTTT.

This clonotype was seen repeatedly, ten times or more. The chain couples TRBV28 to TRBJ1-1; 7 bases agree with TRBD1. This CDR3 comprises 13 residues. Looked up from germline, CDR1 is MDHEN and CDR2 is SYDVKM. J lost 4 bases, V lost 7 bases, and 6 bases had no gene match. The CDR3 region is CASTRQGGTEAFF. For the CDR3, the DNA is TGTGCCAGCACAAGACAGGGTGGCACTGAAGCTTTCTTT.

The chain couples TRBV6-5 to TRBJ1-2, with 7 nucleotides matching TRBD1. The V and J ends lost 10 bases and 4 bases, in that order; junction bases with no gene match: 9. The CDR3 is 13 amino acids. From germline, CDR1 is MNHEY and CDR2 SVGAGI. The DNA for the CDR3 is TGTGCCACCAGCCCGGGACAGACCTATGGCTACACCTTC. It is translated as CATSPGQTYGYTF.

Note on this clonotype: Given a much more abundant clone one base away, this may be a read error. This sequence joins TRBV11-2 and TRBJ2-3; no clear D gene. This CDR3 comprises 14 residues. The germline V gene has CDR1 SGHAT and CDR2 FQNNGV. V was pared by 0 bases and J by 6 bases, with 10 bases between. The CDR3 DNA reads TGTGCCAGCAGCTTAGAGTCCCACAAGGATACGCAGTATTTT. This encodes CASSLESHKDTQYF.

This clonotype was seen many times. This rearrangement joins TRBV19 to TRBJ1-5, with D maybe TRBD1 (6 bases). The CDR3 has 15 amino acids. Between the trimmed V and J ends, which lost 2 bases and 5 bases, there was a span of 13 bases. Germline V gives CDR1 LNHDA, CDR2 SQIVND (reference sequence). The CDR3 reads CASSIRHPGDQPQHF. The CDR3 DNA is TGTGCCAGTAGTATACGACACCCAGGGGATCAGCCCCAGCATTTT. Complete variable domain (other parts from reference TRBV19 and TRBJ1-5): DGGITQSPKYLFRKEGQNVTLSCEQNLNHDAMYWYRQDPGQGLRLIYYSQIVNDFQKGDIAEGYSVSREKKESFPLTVTSAQKNPTAFYLCASSIRHPGDQPQHFGDGTRLSIL.

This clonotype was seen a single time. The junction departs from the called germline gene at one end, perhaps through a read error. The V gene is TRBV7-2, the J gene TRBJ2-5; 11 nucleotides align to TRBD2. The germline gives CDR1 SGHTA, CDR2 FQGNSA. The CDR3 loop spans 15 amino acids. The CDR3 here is CSSSLAGGVRETQYF. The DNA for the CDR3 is TGTTCCAGCAGCTTAGCGGGAGGGGTGAGGGAGACCCAGTACTTC.

The CDR3 DNA reads as TGCAGTGCTACACGGAACACTGAAGCTTTCTTT. It yields the protein CSATRNTEAFF. The chain is built from TRBV20-1 and TRBJ1-1, with D hard to call. Germline V gene sequence: CDR1 DFQATT, CDR2 SNEGSKA (reference sequence). The CDR3 consists of 11 residues. Trimming left V 4 bases short and J 1 base short, with 4 bases between.

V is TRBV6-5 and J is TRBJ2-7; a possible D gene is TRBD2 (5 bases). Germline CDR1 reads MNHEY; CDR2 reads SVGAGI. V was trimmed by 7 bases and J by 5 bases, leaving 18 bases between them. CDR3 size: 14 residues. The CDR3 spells CASKRGWSFDEQYF. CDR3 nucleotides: TGTGCCAGCAAACGAGGGTGGAGTTTTGACGAGCAGTACTTC.

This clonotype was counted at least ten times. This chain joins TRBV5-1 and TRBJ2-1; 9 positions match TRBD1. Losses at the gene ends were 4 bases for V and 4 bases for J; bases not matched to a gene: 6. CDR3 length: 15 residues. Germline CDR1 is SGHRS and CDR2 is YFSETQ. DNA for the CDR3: TGCGCCAGCAGCGGGGGGACAGGGAAGTACAATGAGCAGTTCTTC. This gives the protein CASSGGTGKYNEQFF.

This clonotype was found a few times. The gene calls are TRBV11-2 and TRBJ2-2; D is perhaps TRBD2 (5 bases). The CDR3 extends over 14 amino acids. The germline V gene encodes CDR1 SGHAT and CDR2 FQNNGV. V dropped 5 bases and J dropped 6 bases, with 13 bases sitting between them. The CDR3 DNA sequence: TGTGCCAGCAGCCCGGGATCACCCCCCGGGGAGCTGTTTTTT. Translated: CASSPGSPPGELFF.

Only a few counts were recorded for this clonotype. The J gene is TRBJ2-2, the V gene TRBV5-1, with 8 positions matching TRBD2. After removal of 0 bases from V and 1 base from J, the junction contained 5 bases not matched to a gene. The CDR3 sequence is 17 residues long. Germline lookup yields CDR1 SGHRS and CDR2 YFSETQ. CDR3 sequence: CASSLARTSRNTGELFF. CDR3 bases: TGCGCCAGCAGCTTGGCCAGGACTAGCCGGAACACCGGGGAGCTGTTTTTT. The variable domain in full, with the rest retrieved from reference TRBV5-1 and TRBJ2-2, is KAGVTQTPRYLIKTRGQQVTLSCSPISGHRSVSWYQQTPGQGLQFLFEYFSETQRNKGNFPGRFSGRQFSNSRSEMNVSTLELGDSALYLCASSLARTSRNTGELFFGEGSRLTVL.

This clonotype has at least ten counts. DNA of the CDR3: TGTGCCAGCCGAAAAAGGGTGGCTGGAAACACCATATATTTT. It specifies CASRKRVAGNTIYF. The chain has TRBV28 and TRBJ1-3; D unresolved. V was cut by 8 bases and J by 2 bases, with 13 bases left in between. From germline, CDR1 is MDHEN and CDR2 SYDVKM. This CDR3 has 14 amino acids.

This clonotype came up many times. This chain's CDR3 is CASSLGFDSGNTIYF. The CDR3 DNA follows: TGCGCCAGCAGCTTGGGCTTCGACTCTGGAAACACCATATATTTT. This chain joins TRBV5-1 and TRBJ1-3; D gene unclear. Germline-derived CDR1 and CDR2 are SGHRS and YFSETQ. Deletions cut 0 bases from V and 0 bases from J, with 7 bases between. This CDR3 has 15 residues.

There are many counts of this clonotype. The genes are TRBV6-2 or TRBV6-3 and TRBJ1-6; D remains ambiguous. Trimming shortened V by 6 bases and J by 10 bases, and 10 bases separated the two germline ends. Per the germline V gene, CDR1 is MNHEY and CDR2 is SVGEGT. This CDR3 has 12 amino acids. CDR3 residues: CASSQDHSPLHF. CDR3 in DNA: TGTGCCAGCAGCCAGGACCACTCACCCCTCCACTTT.

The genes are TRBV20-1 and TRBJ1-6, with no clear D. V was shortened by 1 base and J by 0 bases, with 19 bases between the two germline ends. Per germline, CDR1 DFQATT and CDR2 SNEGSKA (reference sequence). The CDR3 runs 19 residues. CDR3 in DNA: TGCAGTGCTAGAGGGTCAGAGGGTGAAGGACTCTCCTATAATTCACCCCTCCACTTT. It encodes CSARGSEGEGLSYNSPLHF.

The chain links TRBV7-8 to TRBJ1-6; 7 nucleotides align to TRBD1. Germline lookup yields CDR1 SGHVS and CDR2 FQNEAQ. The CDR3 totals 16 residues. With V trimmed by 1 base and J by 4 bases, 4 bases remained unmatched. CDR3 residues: CASSLGPGQYNSPLHF. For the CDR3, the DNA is TGTGCCAGCAGCTTAGGCCCGGGACAGTATAATTCACCCCTCCACTTT. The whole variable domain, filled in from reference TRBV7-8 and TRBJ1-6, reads GAGVSQSPRYKVAKRGQDVALRCDPISGHVSLFWYQQALGQGPEFLTYFQNEAQLDKSGLPSDRFFAERPEGSVSTLKIQRTQQEDSAVYLCASSLGPGQYNSPLHFGNGTRLTVT.